This entry concerns a single T cell receptor (beta chain). Profiling relied on immunoSEQ multiplex PCR, and the TCRdb table lists in-frame clones only, not all of them. The sample yields some 350,000 clones, around 90% seen once. This specimen comes from a study of Ad26.COV2.S vaccination and SARS-CoV-2 variants. This sample's treatment: roughly 19 received Ad26.COV2.S at low or high dose, single or two shots; about 5 received placebo; per-sample allocation not given. The investigators took samples on day 63 after the first vaccine or placebo injection. From germline, CDR1 is LGHNA and CDR2 YNFKEQ. J gave up 5 bases and V 1 base, and 10 bases lay outside the gene matches. CDR3 length: 17 residues.

The sequence was obtained from a person between 18 and 65 years old who received the Ad26.COV2.S COVID-19 vaccine or a placebo. The specimen was peripheral blood, collected in a trial of Ad26.COV2.S vaccine versus placebo. V gene TRBV4-2 combines with J gene TRBJ2-4; the match to TRBD2 covers 8 bases. This CDR3 reads CASSQGIGGRTQNIQYF. The CDR3 coding sequence is TGTGCCAGCAGCCAAGGGATTGGCGGGAGGACTCAAAACATTCAGTACTTC.